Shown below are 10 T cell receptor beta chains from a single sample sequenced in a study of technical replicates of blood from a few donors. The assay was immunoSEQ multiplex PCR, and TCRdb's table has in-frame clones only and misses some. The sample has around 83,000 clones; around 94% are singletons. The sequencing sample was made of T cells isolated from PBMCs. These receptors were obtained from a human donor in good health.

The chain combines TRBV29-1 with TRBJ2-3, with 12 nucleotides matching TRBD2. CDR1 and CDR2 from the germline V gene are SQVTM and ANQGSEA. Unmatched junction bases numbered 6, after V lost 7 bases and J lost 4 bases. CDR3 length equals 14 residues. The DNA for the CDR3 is TGCAGCGAACGGACTAGCGGGATCGCAGATACGCAGTATTTT. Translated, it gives CSERTSGIADTQYF.

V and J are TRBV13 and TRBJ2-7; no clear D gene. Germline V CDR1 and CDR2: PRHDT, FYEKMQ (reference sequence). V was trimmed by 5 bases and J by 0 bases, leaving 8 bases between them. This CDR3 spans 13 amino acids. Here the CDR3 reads CASSPPVSYEQYF. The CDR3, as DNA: TGTGCCAGCAGCCCCCCGGTCTCCTACGAGCAGTACTTC.

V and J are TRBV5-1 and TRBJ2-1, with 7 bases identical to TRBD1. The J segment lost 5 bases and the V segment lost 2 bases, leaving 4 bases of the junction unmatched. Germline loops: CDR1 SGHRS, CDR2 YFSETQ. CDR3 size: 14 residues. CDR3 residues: CASSLGDSHNEQFF. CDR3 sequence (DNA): TGCGCCAGCAGCTTAGGGGACAGTCACAATGAGCAGTTCTTC.

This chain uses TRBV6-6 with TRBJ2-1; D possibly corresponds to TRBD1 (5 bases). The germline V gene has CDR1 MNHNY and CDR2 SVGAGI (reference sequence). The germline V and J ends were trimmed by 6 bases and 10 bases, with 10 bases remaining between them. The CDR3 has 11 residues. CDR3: CASRDTPEQFF. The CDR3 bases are TGTGCCAGCAGGGACACTCCAGAGCAGTTCTTC.

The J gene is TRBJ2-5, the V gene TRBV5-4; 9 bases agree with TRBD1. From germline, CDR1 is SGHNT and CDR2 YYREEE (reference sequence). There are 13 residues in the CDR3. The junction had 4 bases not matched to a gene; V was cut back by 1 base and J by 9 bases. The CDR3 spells CASSLRGQGPQYF. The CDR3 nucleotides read TGTGCCAGCAGCTTGCGGGGACAGGGACCCCAGTACTTC. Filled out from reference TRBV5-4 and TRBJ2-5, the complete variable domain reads ETGVTQSPTHLIKTRGQQVTLRCSSQSGHNTVSWYQQALGQGPQFIFQYYREEENGRGNFPPRFSGLQFPNYSSELNVNALELDDSALYLCASSLRGQGPQYFGPGTRLLVL.

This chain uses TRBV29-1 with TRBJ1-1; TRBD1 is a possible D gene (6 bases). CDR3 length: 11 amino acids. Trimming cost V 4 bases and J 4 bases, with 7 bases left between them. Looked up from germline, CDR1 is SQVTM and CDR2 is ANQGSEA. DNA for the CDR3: TGCAGCGTTGCCAGGGGCACTGAAGCTTTCTTT. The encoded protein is CSVARGTEAFF.

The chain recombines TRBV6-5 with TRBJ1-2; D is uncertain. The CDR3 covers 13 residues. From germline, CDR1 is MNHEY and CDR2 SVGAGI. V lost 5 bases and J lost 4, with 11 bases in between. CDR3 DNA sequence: TGTGCCAGCAGTGCCGACGGAGTCTATGGCTACACCTTC. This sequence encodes CASSADGVYGYTF.

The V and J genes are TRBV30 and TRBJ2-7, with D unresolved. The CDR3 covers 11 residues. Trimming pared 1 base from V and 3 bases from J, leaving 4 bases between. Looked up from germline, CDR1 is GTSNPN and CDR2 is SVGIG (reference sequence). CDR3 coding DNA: TGTGCCTGGAGTGACAGCTACGAGCAGTACTTC. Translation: CAWSDSYEQYF.

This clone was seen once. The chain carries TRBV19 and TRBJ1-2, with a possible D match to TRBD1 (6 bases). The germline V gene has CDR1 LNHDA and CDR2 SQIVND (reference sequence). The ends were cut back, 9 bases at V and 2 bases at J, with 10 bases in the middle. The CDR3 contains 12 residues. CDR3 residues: CARTTGNYGYTF. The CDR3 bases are TGTGCCAGGACGACAGGCAACTATGGCTACACCTTC. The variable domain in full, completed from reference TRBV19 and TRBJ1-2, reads DGGITQSPKYLFRKEGQNVTLSCEQNLNHDAMYWYRQDPGQGLRLIYYSQIVNDFQKGDIAEGYSVSREKKESFPLTVTSAQKNPTAFYLCARTTGNYGYTFGSGTRLTVV.

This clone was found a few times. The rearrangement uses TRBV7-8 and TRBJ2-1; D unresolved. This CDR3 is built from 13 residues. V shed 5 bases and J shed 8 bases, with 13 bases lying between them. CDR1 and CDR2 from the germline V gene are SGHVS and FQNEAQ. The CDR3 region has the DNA TGTGCCAGCAGCCCGCCCGTACTGGATGAGCAGTTCTTC. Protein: CASSPPVLDEQFF. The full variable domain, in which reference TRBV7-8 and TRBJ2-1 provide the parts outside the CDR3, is GAGVSQSPRYKVAKRGQDVALRCDPISGHVSLFWYQQALGQGPEFLTYFQNEAQLDKSGLPSDRFFAERPEGSVSTLKIQRTQQEDSAVYLCASSPPVLDEQFFGPGTRLTVL.